Listed below are T cell receptor beta chains from one sample, sequenced in a study of T cells after yellow fever vaccination. TCRdb reprocessed the 5' RACE reads via MiXCR and lists one record per CDR3 protein. The table includes around 350,000 distinct CDR3 sequences, around 6.5% detected once. Sequencing used PBMCs, obtained 5 days after the yellow fever booster vaccination. The receptors stem from a man between 25 and 39 years old who received the YFV17D yellow fever vaccine. Both conserved end residues are part of each CDR3. D genes are given only for firm matches. Size is stated for part of the rows, as once, few or many counts, or as a class when the clone is expanded.

D gene: NA; clone size: few; V gene: TRBV12-3/TRBV12-4; J gene: TRBJ1-4; CDR3 protein: CASSLSGGDEKLFF; CDR3 DNA: TGTGCCAGCAGTTTGAGTGGGGGGGATGAAAAACTGTTTTTT
D gene: NA; clone size: many; V gene: TRBV30; J gene: TRBJ2-1; CDR3 protein: CAWNVFGNEQFF; CDR3 DNA: TGTGCCTGGAATGTATTTGGGAATGAGCAGTTCTTC
D gene: TRBD1; clone size: NA; V gene: TRBV18; J gene: TRBJ2-2; CDR3 protein: CASSPTGAGAGELFF; CDR3 DNA: TGTGCCAGCTCACCAACAGGGGCCGGTGCCGGGGAGCTGTTTTTT
D gene: TRBD1; clone size: NA; V gene: TRBV6-5; J gene: TRBJ2-2; CDR3 protein: CASSYSTPGTGPGELFF; CDR3 DNA: TGTGCCAGCAGTTATTCCACCCCCGGGACAGGGCCCGGGGAGCTGTTTTTT
D gene: NA; clone size: many; V gene: TRBV12-3/TRBV12-4; J gene: TRBJ2-5; CDR3 protein: CASSLWLTRGETQYF; CDR3 DNA: TGTGCCAGCAGTTTGTGGTTGACTCGGGGGGAGACCCAGTACTTC
D gene: NA; clone size: few; V gene: TRBV30; J gene: TRBJ2-5; CDR3 protein: CAWSEADRLSETQYF; CDR3 DNA: TGTGCCTGGAGTGAAGCTGACAGGTTATCAGAGACCCAGTACTTC
D gene: NA; clone size: many; V gene: TRBV9; J gene: TRBJ2-3; CDR3 protein: CASSVGNVGSTDTQYF; CDR3 DNA: TGTGCCAGCAGCGTAGGGAATGTCGGGTCCACAGATACGCAGTATTTT
D gene: NA; clone size: NA; V gene: TRBV7-2; J gene: TRBJ2-3; CDR3 protein: CASSLGSRIDTQYF; CDR3 DNA: TGTGCCAGCAGCTTAGGCTCTAGGATCGATACGCAGTATTTT
D gene: TRBD1; clone size: many; V gene: TRBV6-5; J gene: TRBJ2-1; CDR3 protein: CASNRQGSYNEQFF; CDR3 DNA: TGTGCCAGCAATCGACAGGGCTCCTACAATGAGCAGTTCTTC
D gene: TRBD2; clone size: many; V gene: TRBV7-9; J gene: TRBJ2-1; CDR3 protein: CASSYKREGRHEQFF; CDR3 DNA: TGTGCCAGCAGCTACAAGCGGGAGGGCCGCCATGAGCAGTTCTTC
D gene: NA; clone size: many; V gene: TRBV20-1; J gene: TRBJ2-5; CDR3 protein: CSASEERAETQYF; CDR3 DNA: TGCAGTGCTAGCGAAGAGAGAGCGGAGACCCAGTACTTC
D gene: TRBD1; clone size: few; V gene: TRBV7-8; J gene: TRBJ1-6; CDR3 protein: CASNTGDRENSPLHF; CDR3 DNA: TGTGCCAGCAACACCGGGGACAGGGAGAATTCACCCCTCCACTTT
D gene: TRBD2; clone size: NA; V gene: TRBV29-1; J gene: TRBJ2-2; CDR3 protein: CSGLADTGELFF; CDR3 DNA: TGCAGCGGACTAGCGGACACCGGGGAGCTGTTTTTT
D gene: NA; clone size: few; V gene: TRBV24-1; J gene: TRBJ2-1; CDR3 protein: CATSDSVREQFF; CDR3 DNA: TGTGCCACCAGTGATTCTGTGCGTGAGCAGTTCTTC
D gene: NA; clone size: NA; V gene: TRBV25-1; J gene: TRBJ2-7; CDR3 protein: CASSEMGTNRQYF; CDR3 DNA: TGTGCCAGCAGTGAAATGGGGACAAACCGCCAGTACTTC
D gene: NA; clone size: many; V gene: TRBV5-1; J gene: TRBJ1-2; CDR3 protein: CASSLGGSGDYGYTF; CDR3 DNA: TGCGCCAGCAGCCTTGGAGGTTCAGGGGACTATGGCTACACCTTC
D gene: TRBD1; clone size: many; V gene: TRBV7-2; J gene: TRBJ1-1; CDR3 protein: CASSRQGGTLNTEAFF; CDR3 DNA: TGTGCCAGCAGCAGACAGGGGGGAACCTTGAACACTGAAGCTTTCTTT
D gene: NA; clone size: NA; V gene: TRBV4-3; J gene: TRBJ2-7; CDR3 protein: CASSQDRPGDEQYF; CDR3 DNA: TGCGCCAGCAGCCAAGATAGGCCCGGGGACGAGCAGTACTTC
D gene: NA; clone size: NA; V gene: TRBV9; J gene: TRBJ2-2; CDR3 protein: CASSVARADTGELFF; CDR3 DNA: TGTGCCAGCAGCGTAGCCCGTGCCGACACCGGGGAGCTGTTTTTT
D gene: NA; clone size: many; V gene: TRBV7-2; J gene: TRBJ2-3; CDR3 protein: CASSPGVRGQYF; CDR3 DNA: TGTGCCAGCAGTCCAGGGGTACGTGGTCAGTATTTT
D gene: TRBD2; clone size: few; V gene: TRBV19; J gene: TRBJ2-4; CDR3 protein: CASSYGLAGSQSIQYF; CDR3 DNA: TGTGCCAGTAGTTATGGGCTAGCGGGCTCGCAGAGCATTCAGTACTTC
D gene: TRBD1; clone size: NA; V gene: TRBV20-1; J gene: TRBJ2-5; CDR3 protein: CSARVWGQGIETQYF; CDR3 DNA: TGCAGTGCTAGAGTATGGGGACAGGGGATAGAGACCCAGTACTTC
D gene: TRBD2; clone size: few; V gene: TRBV12-3/TRBV12-4; J gene: TRBJ2-1; CDR3 protein: CASRNAGEGQFF; CDR3 DNA: TGTGCCAGCAGGAATGCGGGAGAGGGGCAGTTCTTC
D gene: TRBD2; clone size: many; V gene: TRBV20-1; J gene: TRBJ2-1; CDR3 protein: CSAFGVRGLAGYNEQFF; CDR3 DNA: TGCAGTGCCTTCGGGGTAAGAGGGTTAGCGGGATACAATGAGCAGTTCTTC
D gene: NA; clone size: NA; V gene: TRBV10-3; J gene: TRBJ2-1; CDR3 protein: CAISDSVRSMIEQFF; CDR3 DNA: TGTGCCATCAGTGATTCGGTTCGGTCCATGATTGAGCAGTTCTTC
D gene: NA; clone size: few; V gene: TRBV3-1; J gene: TRBJ1-2; CDR3 protein: CASSQGTVFYGYTF; CDR3 DNA: TGTGCCAGCAGCCAAGGAACAGTTTTCTATGGCTACACCTTC
D gene: NA; clone size: few; V gene: TRBV15; J gene: TRBJ2-7; CDR3 protein: CATSRERDPTGQQYF; CDR3 DNA: TGTGCCACCAGCAGAGAGCGGGACCCCACCGGGCAGCAGTACTTC
D gene: TRBD1; clone size: NA; V gene: TRBV5-1; J gene: TRBJ2-5; CDR3 protein: CASSDGQGAHQETQYF; CDR3 DNA: TGCGCCAGCAGCGACGGACAGGGGGCGCACCAAGAGACCCAGTACTTC
D gene: TRBD2; clone size: few; V gene: TRBV24-1; J gene: TRBJ2-3; CDR3 protein: CATSPTTGGGETDTQYF; CDR3 DNA: TGTGCCACCAGTCCCACCACCGGGGGAGGGGAGACAGATACGCAGTATTTT
D gene: NA; clone size: many; V gene: TRBV10-2; J gene: TRBJ2-3; CDR3 protein: CASSERGTQYF; CDR3 DNA: TGCGCCAGCAGTGAAAGGGGTACGCAGTATTTT
D gene: TRBD2; clone size: few; V gene: TRBV20-1; J gene: TRBJ2-1; CDR3 protein: CSAPKPGLATNEQFF; CDR3 DNA: TGCAGTGCGCCGAAACCGGGACTAGCGACAAATGAGCAGTTCTTC
D gene: TRBD1; clone size: many; V gene: TRBV5-1; J gene: TRBJ2-2; CDR3 protein: CASSQGQGDTGELFF; CDR3 DNA: TGCGCCAGCAGCCAGGGACAGGGTGACACCGGGGAGCTGTTTTTT
D gene: NA; clone size: few; V gene: TRBV20-1; J gene: TRBJ1-2; CDR3 protein: CSAGAGNDGYTF; CDR3 DNA: TGCAGTGCAGGAGCGGGGAATGATGGCTACACCTTC
D gene: NA; clone size: many; V gene: TRBV30; J gene: TRBJ2-1; CDR3 protein: CAWSFDGGSEQFF; CDR3 DNA: TGTGCCTGGAGTTTTGATGGAGGAAGTGAGCAGTTCTTC
D gene: TRBD2; clone size: NA; V gene: TRBV5-1; J gene: TRBJ2-5; CDR3 protein: CASSLRWAGGTMETQYF; CDR3 DNA: TGCGCCAGCAGCTTGCGATGGGCGGGGGGGACGATGGAGACCCAGTACTTC
D gene: NA; clone size: many; V gene: TRBV12-3/TRBV12-4; J gene: TRBJ2-1; CDR3 protein: CASSDRDGLSYNEQFF; CDR3 DNA: TGTGCCAGCAGTGACCGGGACGGCCTTTCCTACAATGAGCAGTTCTTC
D gene: NA; clone size: many; V gene: TRBV10-3; J gene: TRBJ2-2; CDR3 protein: CAISVHTATGELFF; CDR3 DNA: TGTGCCATCAGTGTACACACGGCCACCGGGGAGCTGTTTTTT
D gene: NA; clone size: many; V gene: TRBV25-1; J gene: TRBJ2-1; CDR3 protein: CASSETGPLSYNEQFF; CDR3 DNA: TGTGCCAGCAGTGAGACAGGACCCCTCTCCTACAATGAGCAGTTCTTC
D gene: NA; clone size: few; V gene: TRBV5-5; J gene: TRBJ1-4; CDR3 protein: CASSSAATNEKLFF; CDR3 DNA: TGTGCCAGCAGCTCGGCTGCGACTAATGAAAAACTGTTTTTT
D gene: NA; clone size: many; V gene: TRBV7-2; J gene: TRBJ1-5; CDR3 protein: CASSLGAPGGQPQHF; CDR3 DNA: TGTGCCAGCAGCTTAGGGGCCCCCGGGGGACAGCCCCAGCATTTT
D gene: NA; clone size: NA; V gene: TRBV6-2/TRBV6-3; J gene: TRBJ2-7; CDR3 protein: CASSYSRPSYEQYF; CDR3 DNA: TGTGCCAGCAGTTACTCCCGGCCGTCCTACGAGCAGTACTTC
D gene: NA; clone size: many; V gene: TRBV12-3/TRBV12-4; J gene: TRBJ1-3; CDR3 protein: CASSFAGNTIYF; CDR3 DNA: TGTGCCAGCAGTTTTGCTGGAAACACCATATATTTT
D gene: NA; clone size: many; V gene: TRBV12-3/TRBV12-4; J gene: TRBJ2-3; CDR3 protein: CASSLGGLSTDTQYF; CDR3 DNA: TGTGCCAGCAGTTTAGGCGGGCTTAGCACAGATACGCAGTATTTT
D gene: TRBD2; clone size: few; V gene: TRBV20-1; J gene: TRBJ2-1; CDR3 protein: CSARQGGRAPNEQFF; CDR3 DNA: TGCAGTGCTAGACAGGGCGGGAGGGCCCCCAATGAGCAGTTCTTC
D gene: NA; clone size: few; V gene: TRBV7-8; J gene: TRBJ1-2; CDR3 protein: CASSFYGGGYTF; CDR3 DNA: TGTGCCAGCAGCTTTTACGGGGGTGGCTACACCTTC
D gene: TRBD2; clone size: many; V gene: TRBV5-6; J gene: TRBJ2-7; CDR3 protein: CASSLGGSPYEQYF; CDR3 DNA: TGTGCCAGCAGCTTAGGCGGGAGCCCGTACGAGCAGTACTTC
D gene: NA; clone size: few; V gene: TRBV29-1; J gene: TRBJ1-1; CDR3 protein: CSVEGGRGANTEAFF; CDR3 DNA: TGCAGCGTTGAGGGGGGGCGGGGGGCGAACACTGAAGCTTTCTTT
D gene: NA; clone size: NA; V gene: TRBV3-1; J gene: TRBJ2-4; CDR3 protein: CASSTSDPLGGIQYF; CDR3 DNA: TGTGCCAGCAGCACATCCGACCCGTTGGGTGGGATTCAGTACTTC